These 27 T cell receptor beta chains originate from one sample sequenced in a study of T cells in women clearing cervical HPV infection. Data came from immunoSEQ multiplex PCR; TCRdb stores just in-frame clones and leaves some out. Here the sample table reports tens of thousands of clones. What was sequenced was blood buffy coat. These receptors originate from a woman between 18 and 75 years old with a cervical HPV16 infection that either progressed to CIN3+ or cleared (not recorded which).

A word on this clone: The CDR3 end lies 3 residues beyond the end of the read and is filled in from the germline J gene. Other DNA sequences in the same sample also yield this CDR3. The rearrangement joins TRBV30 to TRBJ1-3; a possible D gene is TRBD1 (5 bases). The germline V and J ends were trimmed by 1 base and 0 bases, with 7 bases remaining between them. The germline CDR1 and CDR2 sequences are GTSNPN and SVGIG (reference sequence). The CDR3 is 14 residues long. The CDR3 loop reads CAWSADISGNTIYF. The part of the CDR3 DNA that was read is TGTGCCTGGAGTGCGGACATCTCTGGAAACACC.

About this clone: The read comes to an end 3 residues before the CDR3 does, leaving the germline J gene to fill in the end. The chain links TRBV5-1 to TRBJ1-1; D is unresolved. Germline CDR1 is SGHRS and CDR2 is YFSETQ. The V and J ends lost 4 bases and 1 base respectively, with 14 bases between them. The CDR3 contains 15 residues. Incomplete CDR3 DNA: TGCGCCAGCAGCGAAGACCAGGCGAGGAACACTGAA. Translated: CASSEDQARNTE. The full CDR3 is CASSEDQARNTEAFF.

The CDR3 bases that were read are TGCAGTGTCCGAGGTGGGGGGTACAATGAG. This codes for CSVRGGGYNE. The full CDR3 sequence reads CSVRGGGYNEQFF. The rearrangement links TRBV20-1 to TRBJ2-1, with D possibly being TRBD2 (6 bases). The observed sequence ends 3 residues before the CDR3 terminus, with the missing tail filled in from the germline J gene. With 7 bases removed from V and 4 bases from J, the gap between germline ends came to 14 bases. Looked up from germline, CDR1 is DFQATT and CDR2 is SNEGSKA (reference sequence). The CDR3 has 13 residues.

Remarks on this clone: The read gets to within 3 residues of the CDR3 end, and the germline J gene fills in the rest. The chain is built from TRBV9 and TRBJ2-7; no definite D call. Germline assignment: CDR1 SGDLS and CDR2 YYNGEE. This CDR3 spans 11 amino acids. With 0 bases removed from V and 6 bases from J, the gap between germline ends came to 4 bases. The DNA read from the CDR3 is TGTGCCAGCAGCGTAGGAGGCGAG. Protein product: CASSVGGE. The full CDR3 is CASSVGGEQYF.

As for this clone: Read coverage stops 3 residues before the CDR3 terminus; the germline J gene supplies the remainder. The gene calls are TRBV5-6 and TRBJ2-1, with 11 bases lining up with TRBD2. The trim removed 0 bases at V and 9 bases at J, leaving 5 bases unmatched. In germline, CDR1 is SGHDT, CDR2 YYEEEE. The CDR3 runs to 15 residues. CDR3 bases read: TGTGCCAGCAGCTTGGGTAGCGGGAGGGGGAGTGAG. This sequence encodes CASSLGSGRGSE. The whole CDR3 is CASSLGSGRGSEQFF. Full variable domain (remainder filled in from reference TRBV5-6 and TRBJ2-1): DAGVTQSPTHLIKTRGQQVTLRCSPKSGHDTVSWYQQALGQGPQFIFQYYEEEERQRGNFPDRFSGHQFPNYSSELNVNALLLGDSALYLCASSLGSGRGSEQFFGPGTRLTVL.

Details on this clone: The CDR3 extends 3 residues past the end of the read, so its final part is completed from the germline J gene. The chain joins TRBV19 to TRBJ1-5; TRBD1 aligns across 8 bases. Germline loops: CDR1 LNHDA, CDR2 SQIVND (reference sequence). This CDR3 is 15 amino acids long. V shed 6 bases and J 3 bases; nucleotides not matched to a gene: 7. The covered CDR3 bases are TGTGCCAGTAGCAAACAGACAGGGGACAATCAGCCC. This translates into CASSKQTGDNQP. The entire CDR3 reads CASSKQTGDNQPQHF. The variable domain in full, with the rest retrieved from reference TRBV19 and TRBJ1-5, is DGGITQSPKYLFRKEGQNVTLSCEQNLNHDAMYWYRQDPGQGLRLIYYSQIVNDFQKGDIAEGYSVSREKKESFPLTVTSAQKNPTAFYLCASSKQTGDNQPQHFGDGTRLSIL.

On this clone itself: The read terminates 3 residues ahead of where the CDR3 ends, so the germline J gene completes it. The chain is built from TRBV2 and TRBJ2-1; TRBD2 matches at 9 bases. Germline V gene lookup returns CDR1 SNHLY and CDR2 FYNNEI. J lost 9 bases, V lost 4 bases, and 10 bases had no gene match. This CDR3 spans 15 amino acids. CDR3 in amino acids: CASSANGLATGEQFF. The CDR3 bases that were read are TGTGCCAGCAGTGCAAACGGACTAGCGACGGGTGAG.

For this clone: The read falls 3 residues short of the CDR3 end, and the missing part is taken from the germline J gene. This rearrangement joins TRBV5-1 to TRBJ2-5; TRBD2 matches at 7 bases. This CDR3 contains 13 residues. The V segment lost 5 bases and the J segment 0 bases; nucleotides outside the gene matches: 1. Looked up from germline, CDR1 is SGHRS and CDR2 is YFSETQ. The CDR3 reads CASRREYQETQYF. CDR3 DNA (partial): TGCGCCAGCAGGCGGGAGTACCAAGAGACC.

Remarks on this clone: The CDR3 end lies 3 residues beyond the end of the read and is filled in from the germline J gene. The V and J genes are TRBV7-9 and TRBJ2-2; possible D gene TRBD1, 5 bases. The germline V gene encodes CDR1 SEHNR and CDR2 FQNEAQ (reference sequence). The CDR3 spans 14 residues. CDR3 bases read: TGTGCCAGCAGCTTAATCGGGCGACAGAGCCGG. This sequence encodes CASSLIGRQSR. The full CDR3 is CASSLIGRQSRLFF. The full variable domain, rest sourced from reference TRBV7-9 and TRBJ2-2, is DTGVSQNPRHKITKRGQNVTFRCDPISEHNRLYWYRQTLGQGPEFLTYFQNEAQLEKSRLLSDRFSAERPKGSFSTLEIQRTEQGDSAMYLCASSLIGRQSRLFFGEGSRLTVL.

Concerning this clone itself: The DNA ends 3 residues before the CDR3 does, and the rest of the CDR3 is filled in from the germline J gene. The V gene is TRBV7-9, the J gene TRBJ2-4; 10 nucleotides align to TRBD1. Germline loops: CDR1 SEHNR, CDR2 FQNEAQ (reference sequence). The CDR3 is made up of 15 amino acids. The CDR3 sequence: CASSLAGDRGYGQYF. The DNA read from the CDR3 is TGTGCCAGCAGCTTAGCGGGGGACAGGGGCTATGGT.

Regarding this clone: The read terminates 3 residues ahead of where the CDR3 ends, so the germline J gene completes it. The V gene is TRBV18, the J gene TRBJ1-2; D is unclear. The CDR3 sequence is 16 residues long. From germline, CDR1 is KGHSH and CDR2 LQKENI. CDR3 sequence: CASSPSQRVTYNDYTF. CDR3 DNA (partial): TGTGCCAGCTCACCGAGCCAGCGGGTAACCTACAATGAC. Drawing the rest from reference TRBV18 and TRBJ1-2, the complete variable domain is NAGVMQNPRHLVRRRGQEARLRCSPMKGHSHVYWYRQLPEEGLKFMVYLQKENIIDESGMPKERFSAEFPKEGPSILRIQQVVRGDSAAYFCASSPSQRVTYNDYTFGSGTRLTVV.

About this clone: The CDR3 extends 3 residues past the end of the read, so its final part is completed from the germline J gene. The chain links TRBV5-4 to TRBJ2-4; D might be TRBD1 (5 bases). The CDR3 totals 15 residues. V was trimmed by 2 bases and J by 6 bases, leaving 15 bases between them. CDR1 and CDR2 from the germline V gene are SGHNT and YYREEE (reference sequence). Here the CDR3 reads CASSLSGSEGNIQYF. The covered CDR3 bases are TGTGCCAGCAGCTTATCAGGGTCGGAAGGAAACATT.

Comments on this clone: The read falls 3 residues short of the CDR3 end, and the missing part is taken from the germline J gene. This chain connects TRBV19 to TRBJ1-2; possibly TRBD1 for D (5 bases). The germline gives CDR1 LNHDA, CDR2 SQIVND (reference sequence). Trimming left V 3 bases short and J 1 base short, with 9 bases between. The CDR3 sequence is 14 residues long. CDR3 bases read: TGTGCCAGTAGTATTCGAGGGGTTAACTATGGC. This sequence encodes CASSIRGVNYG. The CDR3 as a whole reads CASSIRGVNYGYTF.

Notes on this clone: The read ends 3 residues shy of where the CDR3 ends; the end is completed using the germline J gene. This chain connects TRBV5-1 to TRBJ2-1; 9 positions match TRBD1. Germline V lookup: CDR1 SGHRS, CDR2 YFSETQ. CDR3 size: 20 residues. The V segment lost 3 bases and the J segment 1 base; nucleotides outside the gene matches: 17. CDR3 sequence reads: CASSSDGLSNRGRSYNEQFF. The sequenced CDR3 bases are TGCGCCAGCAGCTCAGACGGATTGTCAAACAGGGGGCGGTCCTACAATGAG.

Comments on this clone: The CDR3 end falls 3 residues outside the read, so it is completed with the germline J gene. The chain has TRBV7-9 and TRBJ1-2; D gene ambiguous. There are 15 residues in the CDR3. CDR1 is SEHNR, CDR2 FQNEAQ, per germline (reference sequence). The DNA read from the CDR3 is TGTGCCAGCAGCTTATTCCCAGACCCCACAGATACC. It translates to CASSLFPDPTDT. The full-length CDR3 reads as CASSLFPDPTDTYTF.

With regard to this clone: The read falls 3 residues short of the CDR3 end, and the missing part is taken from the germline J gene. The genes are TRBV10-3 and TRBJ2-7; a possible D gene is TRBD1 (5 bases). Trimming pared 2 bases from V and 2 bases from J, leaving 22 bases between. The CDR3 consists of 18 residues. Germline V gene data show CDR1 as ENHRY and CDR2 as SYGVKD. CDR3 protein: CAISEGPLDSSSPYEQYF. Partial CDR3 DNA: TGTGCCATCAGTGAGGGCCCTCTCGACAGTTCAAGCCCCTACGAG.

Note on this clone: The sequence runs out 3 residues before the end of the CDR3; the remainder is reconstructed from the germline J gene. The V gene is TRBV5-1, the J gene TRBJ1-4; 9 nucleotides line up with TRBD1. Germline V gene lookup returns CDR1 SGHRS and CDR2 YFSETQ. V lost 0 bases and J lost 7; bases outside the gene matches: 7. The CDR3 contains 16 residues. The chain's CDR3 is CASSLGLGQGVEKLFF. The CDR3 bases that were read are TGCGCCAGCAGCTTGGGTTTGGGACAGGGCGTTGAAAAA. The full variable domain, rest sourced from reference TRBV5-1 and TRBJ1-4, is KAGVTQTPRYLIKTRGQQVTLSCSPISGHRSVSWYQQTPGQGLQFLFEYFSETQRNKGNFPGRFSGRQFSNSRSEMNVSTLELGDSALYLCASSLGLGQGVEKLFFGSGTQLSVL.

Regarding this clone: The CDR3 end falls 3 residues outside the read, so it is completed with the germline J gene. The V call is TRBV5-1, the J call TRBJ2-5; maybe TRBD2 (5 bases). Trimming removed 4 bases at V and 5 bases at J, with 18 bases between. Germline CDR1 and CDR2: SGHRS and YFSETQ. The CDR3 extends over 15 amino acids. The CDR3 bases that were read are TGCGCCAGCAGCATTCTGGACCATCGCGGGGAGACC. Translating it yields CASSILDHRGET. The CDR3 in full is CASSILDHRGETQYF.

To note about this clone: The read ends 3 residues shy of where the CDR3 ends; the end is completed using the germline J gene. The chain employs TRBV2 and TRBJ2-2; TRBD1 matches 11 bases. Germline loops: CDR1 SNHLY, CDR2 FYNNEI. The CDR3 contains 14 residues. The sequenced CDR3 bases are TGTGCCAGCAAGGGGACAGGGGGAGCTGAAAAG. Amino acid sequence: CASKGTGGAEK. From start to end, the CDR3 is CASKGTGGAEKLFF.

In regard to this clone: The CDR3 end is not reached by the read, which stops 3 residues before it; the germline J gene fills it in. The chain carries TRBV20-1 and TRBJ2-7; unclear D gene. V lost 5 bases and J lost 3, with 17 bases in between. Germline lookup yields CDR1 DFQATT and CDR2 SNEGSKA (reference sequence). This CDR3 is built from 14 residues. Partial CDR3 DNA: TGCAGTGCTTATCCCCAGAAACACCGCTACGAG. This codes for CSAYPQKHRYE. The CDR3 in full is CSAYPQKHRYEQYF.

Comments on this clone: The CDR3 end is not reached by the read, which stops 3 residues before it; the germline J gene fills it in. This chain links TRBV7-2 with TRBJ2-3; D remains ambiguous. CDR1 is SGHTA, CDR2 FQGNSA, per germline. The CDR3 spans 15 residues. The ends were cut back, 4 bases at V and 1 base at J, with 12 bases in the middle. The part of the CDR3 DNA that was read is TGTGCCAGCAGCTATCAGGTTGGAGGCACAGATACG. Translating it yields CASSYQVGGTDT. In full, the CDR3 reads CASSYQVGGTDTQYF.

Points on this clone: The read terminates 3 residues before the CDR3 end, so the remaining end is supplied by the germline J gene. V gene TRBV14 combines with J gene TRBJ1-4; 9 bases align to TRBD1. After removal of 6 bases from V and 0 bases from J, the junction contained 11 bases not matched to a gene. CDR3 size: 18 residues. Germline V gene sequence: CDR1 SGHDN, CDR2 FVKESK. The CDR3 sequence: CASSLGQGNFATNEKLFF. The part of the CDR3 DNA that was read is TGTGCCAGCAGTCTAGGACAGGGGAATTTTGCAACTAATGAAAAA.

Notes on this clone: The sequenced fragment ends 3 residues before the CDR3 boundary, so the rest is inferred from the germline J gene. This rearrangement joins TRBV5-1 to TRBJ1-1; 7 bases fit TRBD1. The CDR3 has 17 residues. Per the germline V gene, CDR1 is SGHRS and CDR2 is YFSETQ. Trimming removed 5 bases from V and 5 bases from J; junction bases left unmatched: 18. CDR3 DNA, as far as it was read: TGCGCCAGCAGTCCGACAGACCCTCCAGGGGGTCGGACTGAA. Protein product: CASSPTDPPGGRTE. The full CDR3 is CASSPTDPPGGRTEAFF.

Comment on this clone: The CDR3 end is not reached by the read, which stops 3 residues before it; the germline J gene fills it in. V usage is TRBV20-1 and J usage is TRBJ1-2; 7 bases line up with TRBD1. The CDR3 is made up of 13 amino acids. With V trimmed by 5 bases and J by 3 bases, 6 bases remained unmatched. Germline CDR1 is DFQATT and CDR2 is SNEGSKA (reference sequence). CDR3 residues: CSAAPGGDYGYTF. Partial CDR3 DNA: TGCAGTGCTGCCCCAGGGGGAGACTATGGC.

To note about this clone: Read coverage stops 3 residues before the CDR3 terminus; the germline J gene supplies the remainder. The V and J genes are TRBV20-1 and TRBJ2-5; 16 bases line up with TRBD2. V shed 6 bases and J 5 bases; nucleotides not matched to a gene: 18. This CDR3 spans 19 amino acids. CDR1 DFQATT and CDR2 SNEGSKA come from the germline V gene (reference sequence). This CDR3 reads CSAGDSGLAGGGRRETQYF. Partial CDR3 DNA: TGCAGTGCCGGAGACTCGGGACTAGCGGGAGGGGGACGTCGGGAGACC.

Partial CDR3 DNA: TGTGCCAGCAGTGAGGGGACAGGGGACGAG. As protein: CASSEGTGDE. The entire CDR3 sequence reads CASSEGTGDEQYF. The chain uses TRBV2 and TRBJ2-7; 10 bases agree with TRBD1. The read terminates 3 residues ahead of where the CDR3 ends, so the germline J gene completes it. This CDR3 contains 13 residues. J was trimmed by 5 bases and V by 3 bases; bases with no gene match: 1. Germline assignment: CDR1 SNHLY and CDR2 FYNNEI.

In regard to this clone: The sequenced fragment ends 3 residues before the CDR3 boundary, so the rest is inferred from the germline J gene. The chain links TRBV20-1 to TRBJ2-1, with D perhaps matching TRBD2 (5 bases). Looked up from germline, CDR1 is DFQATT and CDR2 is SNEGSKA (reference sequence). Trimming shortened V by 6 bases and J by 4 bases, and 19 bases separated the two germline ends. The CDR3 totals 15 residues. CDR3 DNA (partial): TGCAGTGCCGGACTGTCGGGCGGAGCGTACAATGAG. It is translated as CSAGLSGGAYNE. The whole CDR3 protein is CSAGLSGGAYNEQFF.